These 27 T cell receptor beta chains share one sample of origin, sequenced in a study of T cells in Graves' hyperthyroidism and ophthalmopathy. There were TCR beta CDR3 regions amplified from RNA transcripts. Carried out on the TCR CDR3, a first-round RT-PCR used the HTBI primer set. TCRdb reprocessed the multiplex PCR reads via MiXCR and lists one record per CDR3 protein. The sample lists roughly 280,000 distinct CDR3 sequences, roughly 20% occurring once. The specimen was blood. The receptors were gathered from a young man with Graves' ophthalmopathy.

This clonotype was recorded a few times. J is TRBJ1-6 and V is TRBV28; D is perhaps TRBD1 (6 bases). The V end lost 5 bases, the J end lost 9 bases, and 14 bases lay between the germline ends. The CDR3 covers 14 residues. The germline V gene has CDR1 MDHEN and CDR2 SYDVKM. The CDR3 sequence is CASSKGQQRSPLHF. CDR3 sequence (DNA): TGTGCCAGCAGTAAAGGACAGCAACGTTCACCCCTCCACTTT.

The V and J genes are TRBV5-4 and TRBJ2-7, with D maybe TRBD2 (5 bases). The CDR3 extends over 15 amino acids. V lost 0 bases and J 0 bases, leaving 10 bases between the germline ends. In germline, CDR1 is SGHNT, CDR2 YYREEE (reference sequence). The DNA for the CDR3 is TGTGCCAGCAGCTTGGGGGCTAGCCGCTCCTACGAGCAGTACTTC. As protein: CASSLGASRSYEQYF.

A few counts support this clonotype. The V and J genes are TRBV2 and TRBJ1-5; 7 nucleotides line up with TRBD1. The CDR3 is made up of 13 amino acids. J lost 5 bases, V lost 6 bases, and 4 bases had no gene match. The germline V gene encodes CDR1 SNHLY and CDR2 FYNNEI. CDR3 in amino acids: CASSKTGDQPQHF. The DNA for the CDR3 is TGTGCCAGCAGCAAAACAGGGGATCAGCCCCAGCATTTT. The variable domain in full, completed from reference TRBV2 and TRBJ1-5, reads EPEVTQTPSHQVTQMGQEVILRCVPISNHLYFYWYRQILGQKVEFLVSFYNNEISEKSEIFDDQFSVERPDGSNFTLKIRSTKLEDSAMYFCASSKTGDQPQHFGDGTRLSIL.

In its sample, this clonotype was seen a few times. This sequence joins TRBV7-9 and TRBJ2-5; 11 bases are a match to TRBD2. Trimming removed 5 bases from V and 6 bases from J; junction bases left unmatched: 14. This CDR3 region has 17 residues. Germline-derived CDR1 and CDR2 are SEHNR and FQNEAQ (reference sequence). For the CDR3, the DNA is TGTGCCAGCAGCGAACTCGAACTAGCGGGAGCGATAAAGACCCAGTACTTC. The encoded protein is CASSELELAGAIKTQYF.

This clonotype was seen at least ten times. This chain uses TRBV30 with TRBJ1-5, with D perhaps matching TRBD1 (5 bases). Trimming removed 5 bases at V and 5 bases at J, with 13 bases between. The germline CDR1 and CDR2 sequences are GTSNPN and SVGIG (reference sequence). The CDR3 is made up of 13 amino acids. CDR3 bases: TGTGCCTGGGGCAGGGACCCCTATCAGCCCCAGCATTTT. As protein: CAWGRDPYQPQHF.

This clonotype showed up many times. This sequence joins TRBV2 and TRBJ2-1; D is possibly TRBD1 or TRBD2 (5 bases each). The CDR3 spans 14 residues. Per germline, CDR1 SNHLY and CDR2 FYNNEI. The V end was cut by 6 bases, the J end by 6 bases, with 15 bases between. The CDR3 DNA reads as TGTGCCAGCAGGAAATGGGGGACCTCCAATGAGCAGTTCTTC. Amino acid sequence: CASRKWGTSNEQFF. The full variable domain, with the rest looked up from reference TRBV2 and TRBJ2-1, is EPEVTQTPSHQVTQMGQEVILRCVPISNHLYFYWYRQILGQKVEFLVSFYNNEISEKSEIFDDQFSVERPDGSNFTLKIRSTKLEDSAMYFCASRKWGTSNEQFFGPGTRLTVL.

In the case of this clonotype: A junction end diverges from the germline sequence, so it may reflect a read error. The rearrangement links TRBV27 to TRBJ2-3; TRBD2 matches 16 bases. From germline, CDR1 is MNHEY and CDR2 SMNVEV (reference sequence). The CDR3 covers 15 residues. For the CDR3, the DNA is TGTGCCAGCAGCGGGACTAGCGGGGGGGGAGATACACAGTATTTT. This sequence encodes CASSGTSGGGDTQYF.

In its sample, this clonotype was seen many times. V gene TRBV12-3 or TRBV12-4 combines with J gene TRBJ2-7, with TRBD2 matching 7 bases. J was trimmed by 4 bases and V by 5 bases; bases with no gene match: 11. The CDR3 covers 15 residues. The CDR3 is CASSGGETSWYEQYF. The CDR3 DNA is TGTGCCAGCAGTGGGGGTGAGACTAGCTGGTACGAGCAGTACTTC.

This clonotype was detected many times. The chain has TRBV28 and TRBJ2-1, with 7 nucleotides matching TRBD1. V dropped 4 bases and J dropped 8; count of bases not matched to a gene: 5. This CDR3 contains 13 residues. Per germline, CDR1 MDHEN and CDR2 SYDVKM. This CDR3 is CASSYTGADEQFF. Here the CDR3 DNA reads TGTGCCAGCAGTTATACAGGGGCGGATGAGCAGTTCTTC.

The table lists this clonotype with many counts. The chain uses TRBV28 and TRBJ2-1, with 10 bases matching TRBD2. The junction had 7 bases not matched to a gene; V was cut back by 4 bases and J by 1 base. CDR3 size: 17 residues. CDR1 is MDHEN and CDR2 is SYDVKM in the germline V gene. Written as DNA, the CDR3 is TGTGCCAGCAGTTCCGGACAAGCGGGGGGGTCCTACAATGAGCAGTTCTTC. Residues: CASSSGQAGGSYNEQFF.

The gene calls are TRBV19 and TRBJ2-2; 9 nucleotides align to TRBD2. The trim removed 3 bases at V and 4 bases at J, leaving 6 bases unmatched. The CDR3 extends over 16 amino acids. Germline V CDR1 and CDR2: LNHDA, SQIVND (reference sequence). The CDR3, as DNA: TGTGCCAGTAGTATCGCTAGCGGGGTGGGCACCGGGGAGCTGTTTTTT. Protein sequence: CASSIASGVGTGELFF.

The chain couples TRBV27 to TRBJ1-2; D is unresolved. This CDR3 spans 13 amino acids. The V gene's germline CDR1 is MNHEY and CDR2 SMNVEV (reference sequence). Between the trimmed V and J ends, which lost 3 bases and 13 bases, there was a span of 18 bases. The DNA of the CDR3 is TGTGCCAGCAGTTTCGACGGGCGCACCCCCGTCACCTTC. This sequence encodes CASSFDGRTPVTF.

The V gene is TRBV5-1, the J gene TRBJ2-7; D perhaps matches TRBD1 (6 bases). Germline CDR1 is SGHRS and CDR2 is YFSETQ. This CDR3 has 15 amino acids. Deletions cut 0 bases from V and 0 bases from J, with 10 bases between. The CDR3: CASSLGTVSSYEQYF. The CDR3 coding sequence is TGCGCCAGCAGCTTGGGGACAGTCTCCTCCTACGAGCAGTACTTC.

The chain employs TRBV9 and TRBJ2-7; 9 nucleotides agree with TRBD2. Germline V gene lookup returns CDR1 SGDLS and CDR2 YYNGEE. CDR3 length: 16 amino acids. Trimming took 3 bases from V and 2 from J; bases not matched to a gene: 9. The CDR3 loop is CASSAEGSGSPYEQYF. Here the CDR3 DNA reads TGTGCCAGCAGCGCCGAAGGTAGCGGGAGCCCCTACGAGCAGTACTTC.

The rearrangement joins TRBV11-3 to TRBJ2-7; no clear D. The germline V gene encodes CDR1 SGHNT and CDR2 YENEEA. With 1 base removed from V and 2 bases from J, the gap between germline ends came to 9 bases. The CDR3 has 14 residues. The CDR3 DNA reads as TGTGCCAGCAGCTTAGGTTCAGCCACCTACGAGCAGTACTTC. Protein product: CASSLGSATYEQYF.

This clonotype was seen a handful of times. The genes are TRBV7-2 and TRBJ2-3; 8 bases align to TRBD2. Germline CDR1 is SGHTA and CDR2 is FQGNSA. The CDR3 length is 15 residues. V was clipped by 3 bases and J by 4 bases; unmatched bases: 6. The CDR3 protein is CASSFNGRVADTQYF. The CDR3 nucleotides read TGTGCCAGCAGCTTTAACGGGAGGGTGGCAGATACGCAGTATTTT.

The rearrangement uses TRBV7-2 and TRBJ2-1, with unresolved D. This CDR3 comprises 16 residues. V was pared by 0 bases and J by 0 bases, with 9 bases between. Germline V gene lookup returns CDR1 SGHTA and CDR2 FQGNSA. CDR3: CASSLAGLSSYNEQFF. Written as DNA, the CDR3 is TGTGCCAGCAGCTTAGCGGGGTTAAGCTCCTACAATGAGCAGTTCTTC. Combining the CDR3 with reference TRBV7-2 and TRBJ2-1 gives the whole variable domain GAGVSQSPSNKVTEKGKDVELRCDPISGHTALYWYRQSLGQGLEFLIYFQGNSAPDKSGLPSDRFSAERTGGSVSTLTIQRTQQEDSAVYLCASSLAGLSSYNEQFFGPGTRLTVL.

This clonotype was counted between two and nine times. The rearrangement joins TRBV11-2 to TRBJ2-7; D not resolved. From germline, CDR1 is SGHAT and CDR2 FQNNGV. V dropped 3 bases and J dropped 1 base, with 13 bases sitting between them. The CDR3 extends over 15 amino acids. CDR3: CASSFHVENSYEQYF. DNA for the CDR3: TGTGCCAGCAGCTTCCACGTGGAAAATTCCTACGAGCAGTACTTC.

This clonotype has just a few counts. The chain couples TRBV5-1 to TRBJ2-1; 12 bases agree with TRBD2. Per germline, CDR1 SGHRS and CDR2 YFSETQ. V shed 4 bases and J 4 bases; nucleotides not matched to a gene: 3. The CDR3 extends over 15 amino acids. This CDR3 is CASSTGLAGYNEQFF. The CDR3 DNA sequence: TGCGCCAGCAGCACTGGACTAGCGGGGTACAATGAGCAGTTCTTC. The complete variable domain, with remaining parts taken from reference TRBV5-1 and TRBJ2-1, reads KAGVTQTPRYLIKTRGQQVTLSCSPISGHRSVSWYQQTPGQGLQFLFEYFSETQRNKGNFPGRFSGRQFSNSRSEMNVSTLELGDSALYLCASSTGLAGYNEQFFGPGTRLTVL.

For the CDR3, the DNA is TGTGCCAGCTCACCTCGGACAGGGAAGGACGAGCAGTACTTC. Encoded protein: CASSPRTGKDEQYF. The V call is TRBV18, the J call TRBJ2-7; 8 nucleotides agree with TRBD1. The length of the CDR3 is 14 residues. Trimming cost V 3 bases and J 5 bases; bases outside gene matches: 6. Germline values: CDR1 KGHSH, CDR2 LQKENI.

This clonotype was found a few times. The CDR3 spells CSASPVSGAKNIQYF. The CDR3 DNA reads TGCAGTGCTAGCCCGGTCTCGGGAGCCAAAAACATTCAGTACTTC. The chain joins TRBV20-1 to TRBJ2-4; D is unresolved. The V gene's germline CDR1 is DFQATT and CDR2 SNEGSKA (reference sequence). Trimming left V 3 bases short and J 0 bases short, with 12 bases between. This CDR3 has 15 residues.

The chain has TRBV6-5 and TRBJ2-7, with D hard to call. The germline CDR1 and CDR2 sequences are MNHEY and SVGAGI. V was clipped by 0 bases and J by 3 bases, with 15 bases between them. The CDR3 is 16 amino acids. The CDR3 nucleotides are TGTGCCAGCAGTTACTCCCGGCGTACAGTAGACTACGAGCAGTACTTC. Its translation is CASSYSRRTVDYEQYF.

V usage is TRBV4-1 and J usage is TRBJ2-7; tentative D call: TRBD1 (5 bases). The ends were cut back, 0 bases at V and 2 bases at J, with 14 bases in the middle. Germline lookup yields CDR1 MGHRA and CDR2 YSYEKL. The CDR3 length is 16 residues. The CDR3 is CASSQDLSDIPYEQYF. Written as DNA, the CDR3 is TGCGCCAGCAGCCAAGATTTGTCGGACATTCCCTACGAGCAGTACTTC.

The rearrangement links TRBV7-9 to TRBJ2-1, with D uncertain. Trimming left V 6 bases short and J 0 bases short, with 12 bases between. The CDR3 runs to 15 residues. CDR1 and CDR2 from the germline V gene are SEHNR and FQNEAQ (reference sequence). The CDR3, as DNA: TGTGCCAGCAGTTTAAGGCAGGCCTCCTACAATGAGCAGTTCTTC. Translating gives CASSLRQASYNEQFF.

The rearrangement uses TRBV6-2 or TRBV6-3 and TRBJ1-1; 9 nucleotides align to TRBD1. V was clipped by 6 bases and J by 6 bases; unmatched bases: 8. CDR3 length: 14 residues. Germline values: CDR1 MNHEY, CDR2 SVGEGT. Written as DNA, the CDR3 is TGTGCCAGCAGAATGGACAGGGGCTCAGCTGAAGCTTTCTTT. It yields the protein CASRMDRGSAEAFF.

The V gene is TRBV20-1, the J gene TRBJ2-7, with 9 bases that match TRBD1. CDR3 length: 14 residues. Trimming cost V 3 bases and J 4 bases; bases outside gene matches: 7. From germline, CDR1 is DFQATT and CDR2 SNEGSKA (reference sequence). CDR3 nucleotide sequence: TGCAGTGCTAGTCGCCGACAGGGGGAGTACGAGCAGTACTTC. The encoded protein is CSASRRQGEYEQYF.

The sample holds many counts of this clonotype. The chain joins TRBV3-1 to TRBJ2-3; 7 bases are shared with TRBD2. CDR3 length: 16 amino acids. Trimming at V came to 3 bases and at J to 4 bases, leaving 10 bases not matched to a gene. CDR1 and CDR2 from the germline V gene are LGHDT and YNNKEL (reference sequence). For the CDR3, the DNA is TGTGCCAGCAGCCACCATGGAGCGGGAATCTCAGATACGCAGTATTTT. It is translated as CASSHHGAGISDTQYF.